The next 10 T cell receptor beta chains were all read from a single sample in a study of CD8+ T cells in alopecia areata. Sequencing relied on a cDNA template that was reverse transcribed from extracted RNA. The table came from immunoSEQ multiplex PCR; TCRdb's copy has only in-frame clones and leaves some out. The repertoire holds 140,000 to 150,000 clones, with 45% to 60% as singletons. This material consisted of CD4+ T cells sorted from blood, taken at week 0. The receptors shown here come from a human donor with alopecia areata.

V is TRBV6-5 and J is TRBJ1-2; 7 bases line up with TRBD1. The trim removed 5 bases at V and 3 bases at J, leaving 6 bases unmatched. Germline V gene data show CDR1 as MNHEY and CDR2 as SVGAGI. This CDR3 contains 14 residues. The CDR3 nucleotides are TGTGCCAGCAGTCCACAGGGGTGGGACTATGGCTACACCTTC. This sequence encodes CASSPQGWDYGYTF.

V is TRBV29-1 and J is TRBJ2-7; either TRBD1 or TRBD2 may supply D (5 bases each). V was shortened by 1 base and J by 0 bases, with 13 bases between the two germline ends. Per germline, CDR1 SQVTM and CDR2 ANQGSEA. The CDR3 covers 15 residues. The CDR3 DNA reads TGCAGCGTTGAAGGGGCAGGGACCCTCTCCTACGAGCAGTACTTC. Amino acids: CSVEGAGTLSYEQYF.

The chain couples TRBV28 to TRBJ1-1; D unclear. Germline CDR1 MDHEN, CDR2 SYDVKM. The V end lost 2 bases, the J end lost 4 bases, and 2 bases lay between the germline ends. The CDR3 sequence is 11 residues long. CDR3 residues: CASSLGTEAFF. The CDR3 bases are TGTGCCAGCAGTTTAGGCACTGAAGCTTTCTTT.

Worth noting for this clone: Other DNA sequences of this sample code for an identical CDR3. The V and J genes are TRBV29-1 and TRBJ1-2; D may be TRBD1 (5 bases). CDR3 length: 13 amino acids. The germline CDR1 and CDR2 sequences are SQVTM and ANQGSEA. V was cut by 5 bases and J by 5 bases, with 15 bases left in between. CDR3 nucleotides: TGCAGCGTTTTTACCGGGACTGGGTATGGCTACACCTTC. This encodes CSVFTGTGYGYTF.

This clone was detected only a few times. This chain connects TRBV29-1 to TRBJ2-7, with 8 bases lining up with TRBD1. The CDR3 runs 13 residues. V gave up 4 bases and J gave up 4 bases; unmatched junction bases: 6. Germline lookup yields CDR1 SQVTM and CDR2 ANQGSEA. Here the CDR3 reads CSVGAGGWYEQYF. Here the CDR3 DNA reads TGCAGCGTTGGGGCAGGGGGCTGGTACGAGCAGTACTTC.

The DNA of the CDR3 is TGTGCCAGCAGCCATTGGCAAGGTCAGCAGTACTTC. Residues: CASSHWQGQQYF. The rearrangement joins TRBV11-2 to TRBJ2-7, with no clear D. The V end lost 5 bases, the J end lost 8 bases, and 13 bases lay between the germline ends. The CDR3 length is 12 residues. Germline CDR1 is SGHAT and CDR2 is FQNNGV. The full variable domain, completed using reference TRBV11-2 and TRBJ2-7, is EAGVAQSPRYKIIEKRQSVAFWCNPISGHATLYWYQQILGQGPKLLIQFQNNGVVDDSQLPKDRFSAERLKGVDSTLKIQPAKLEDSAVYLCASSHWQGQQYFGPGTRLTVT.

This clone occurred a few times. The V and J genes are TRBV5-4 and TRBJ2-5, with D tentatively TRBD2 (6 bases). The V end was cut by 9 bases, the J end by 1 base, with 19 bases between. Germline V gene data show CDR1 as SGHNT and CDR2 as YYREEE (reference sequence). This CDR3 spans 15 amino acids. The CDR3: CATKTSTPIQETQYF. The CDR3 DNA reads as TGTGCCACCAAGACTAGTACCCCGATCCAAGAGACCCAGTACTTC. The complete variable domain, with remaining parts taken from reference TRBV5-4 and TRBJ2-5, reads ETGVTQSPTHLIKTRGQQVTLRCSSQSGHNTVSWYQQALGQGPQFIFQYYREEENGRGNFPPRFSGLQFPNYSSELNVNALELDDSALYLCATKTSTPIQETQYFGPGTRLLVL.

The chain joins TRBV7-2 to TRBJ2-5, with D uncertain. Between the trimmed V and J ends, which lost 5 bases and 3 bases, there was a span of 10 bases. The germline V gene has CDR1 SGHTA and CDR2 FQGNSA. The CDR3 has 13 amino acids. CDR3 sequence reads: CASSPSQKETQYF. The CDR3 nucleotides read TGTGCCAGCAGCCCCTCACAAAAAGAGACCCAGTACTTC.

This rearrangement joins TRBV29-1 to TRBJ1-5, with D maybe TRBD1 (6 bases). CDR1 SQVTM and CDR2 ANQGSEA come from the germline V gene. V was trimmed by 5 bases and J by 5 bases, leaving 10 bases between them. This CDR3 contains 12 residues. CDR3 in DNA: TGCAGCGTTAGCAAGGGGGATCAGCCCCAGCATTTT. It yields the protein CSVSKGDQPQHF.

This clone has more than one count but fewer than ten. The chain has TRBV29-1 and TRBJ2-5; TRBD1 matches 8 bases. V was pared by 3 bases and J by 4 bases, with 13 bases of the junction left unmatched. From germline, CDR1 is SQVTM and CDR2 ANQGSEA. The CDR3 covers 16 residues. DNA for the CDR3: TGCAGCGTTGAGCGTGTCAGGGGGCTAGAGGGAGAGACCCAGTACTTC. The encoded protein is CSVERVRGLEGETQYF.